A selection of T cell receptor beta chains follows, all from one sample in a study of blood T cells in healthy people across ages. One entry per CDR3 protein results from TCRdb running MiXCR on the 5' RACE reads. The table has approximately 800,000 distinct CDR3 sequences, about 42% seen once; the top ten hold 15% to 20%. Sequencing used blood. These receptors all come from a man at least 80 years old in good health. Both conserved end residues are part of each CDR3. A D gene is named only where the DNA matches it firmly. Clone size is shown for a subset of rows, as once, few, many or a class of expanded clone.

d_call	clone_size	v_call	j_call	cdr3_nt	cdr3_aa
.	few	TRBV28	TRBJ2-1	TGTGCCAGCAGTTTTCCCCTCGAGGGAGATAGCAATGAGCAGTTCTTC	CASSFPLEGDSNEQFF
.	.	TRBV13	TRBJ2-1	TGTGCCAGCAGCTTATCGGCGGGACGGTACAATGAGCAGTTCTTC	CASSLSAGRYNEQFF
.	.	TRBV29-1	TRBJ2-3	TGCAGCGCCTGGCTACCCACAGATACGCAGTATTTT	CSAWLPTDTQYF
.	.	TRBV5-1	TRBJ2-3	TGCGCCAGCAGCGCCTATATAAGGGCAGATACGCAGTATTTT	CASSAYIRADTQYF
TRBD1	.	TRBV12-3/TRBV12-4	TRBJ2-6	TGTGCCAGCAGCCTTCCGACAGGGGTTGGGGCCAGCGTCCTGACTTTC	CASSLPTGVGASVLTF
.	.	TRBV9	TRBJ2-5	TGTGCCAGCAGCGTCCTGGACACGACAGAGACCCAGTACTTC	CASSVLDTTETQYF
.	.	TRBV21-1	TRBJ2-1	TGTGCCAGCAGCTCCTGGAGATTAGCGGGAGGTTTGGGCAATGAGCAGTTCTTC	CASSSWRLAGGLGNEQFF
TRBD2	.	TRBV27	TRBJ2-7	TGTGCCAGCAGTTCTATAGGACCCGGGGGGACCTACGAGCAGTACTTC	CASSSIGPGGTYEQYF
.	few	TRBV7-2	TRBJ2-1	TGTGCCAGCAGCTTAGTAGCGGAGGGGGGCAATGAGCAGTTCTTC	CASSLVAEGGNEQFF
TRBD1	.	TRBV5-5	TRBJ2-4	TGTGCCAGCAGCTTCGACAGGGAAAACATTCAGTACTTC	CASSFDRENIQYF
.	few	TRBV12-3/TRBV12-4	TRBJ2-3	TGTGCCAGCAATTGGCGGGGCACACGCACAGATACGCAGTATTTT	CASNWRGTRTDTQYF
.	.	TRBV20-1	TRBJ2-5	TGCAGTGCTAGTGTATGGCGGGAGACCCAGTACTTC	CSASVWRETQYF
TRBD2	.	TRBV12-3/TRBV12-4	TRBJ2-1	TGTGCCAGCAGTTTCTTTGATAGCGGGGTATCTGAGCAGTTCTTC	CASSFFDSGVSEQFF
.	.	TRBV7-2	TRBJ1-2	TGTGCCAGCAGCACTAGCAGGGCTGGTGGTGGCTACACCTTC	CASSTSRAGGGYTF
.	.	TRBV20-1	TRBJ2-7	TGCAGTGCTAGCCCCGATGACTACGAGCAGTACTTC	CSASPDDYEQYF
TRBD2	.	TRBV12-5	TRBJ2-7	TGTGCTAGTGGTCCGGCCCCCTCTCGACTAGCGGGGATCGGATCCCCCCCCTACGAGCAGTACTTC	CASGPAPSRLAGIGSPPYEQYF
.	.	TRBV5-1	TRBJ2-5	TGCGCCAGCAGCCCCGGCGGGCTAGGATTTGGCCTAGAGACCCAGTACTTC	CASSPGGLGFGLETQYF
.	.	TRBV29-1	TRBJ1-2	TGCAGCGCAGAACCTTTGTCGGGCCCTATCTCCTATGGCTACACCTTC	CSAEPLSGPISYGYTF